Given below is one T cell receptor beta chain in context. Germline V gene lookup returns CDR1 SGHAT and CDR2 FQDESV (reference sequence). CDR3 length: 15 amino acids. Trimming pared 1 base from V and 0 bases from J, leaving 9 bases between. They ran version v3.0 of the immunoSEQ assay at survey level. Assay used: immunoSEQ multiplex PCR; TCRdb lists only in-frame clones, some missing. The data show roughly 23,000 clones, with approximately 88% seen just once and about 4.5% held by the top ten. The data were obtained in a study of long-term antiretroviral therapy in people with HIV. Cryopreserved PBMC, at roughly 0.85-11 million per sample, were present before DNA extraction.

Sample: unsorted PBMCs, taken 5.9 years after starting antiretroviral therapy. V and J are TRBV11-1 and TRBJ1-2, with D perhaps matching TRBD1 (5 bases). The sequence was obtained from a man aged 30 to 39 with HIV. The CDR3 nucleotides read TGTGCCAGCAGCTTAGTCGACAGCGCTAACTATGGCTACACCTTC. This encodes CASSLVDSANYGYTF.